This is a list of T cell receptor beta chains from one sample in a study of blood T cells in healthy people across ages. A single record per CDR3 protein comes from TCRdb applying MiXCR to the 5' RACE reads. This sample has around 800,000 distinct CDR3 sequences, with approximately 53% found just once. What was sequenced was blood. The origin of the receptors is an elderly man in good health. Both conserved end residues are part of each CDR3. Each record gives: CDR3 protein, CDR3 DNA, D gene, clone size, J gene, V gene. A D gene is named only where the DNA matches it firmly. Only part of the rows carry a size: once, few, many, or a class if the clone is expanded.

CASSAHSGSGNEQFF	TGTGCCAGCAGCGCCCATAGCGGGAGTGGCAATGAGCAGTTCTTC	TRBD2	.	TRBJ2-1	TRBV9
CASSPLSALAKNIQYF	TGTGCCAGCTCACCACTTAGCGCTTTAGCCAAAAACATTCAGTACTTC	.	.	TRBJ2-4	TRBV18
CASSPVRGFGELFF	TGTGCCAGCAGCCCGGTCAGGGGATTCGGGGAGCTGTTTTTT	.	.	TRBJ2-2	TRBV11-2
CASTGTSRTSTDTQYF	TGTGCCAGTACCGGGACTAGCAGAACTAGCACAGATACGCAGTATTTT	TRBD2	.	TRBJ2-3	TRBV15
CASRPRQDGEAFF	TGTGCCAGCAGACCCAGACAGGATGGTGAAGCTTTCTTT	.	.	TRBJ1-1	TRBV6-5
CASSLITSRAILGGYTF	TGTGCCAGCAGTTTGATAACCTCTAGAGCCATATTGGGTGGCTACACCTTC	.	.	TRBJ1-2	TRBV12-3/TRBV12-4
CASSVDTGTEAFF	TGTGCCAGCAGCGTAGACACAGGGACTGAAGCTTTCTTT	.	once	TRBJ1-1	TRBV7-8
CASSPRLAGPSDTQYF	TGTGCCAGCAGCCCCCGACTAGCGGGACCCTCAGATACGCAGTATTTT	TRBD2	.	TRBJ2-3	TRBV7-2
CASSFLGAGETQYF	TGTGCCAGCAGCTTTCTAGGGGCAGGGGAGACCCAGTACTTC	.	.	TRBJ2-5	TRBV7-2
CASSRAPERTDTQYF	TGTGCCAGCAGTCGGGCCCCGGAGCGCACAGATACGCAGTATTTT	.	.	TRBJ2-3	TRBV27
CTPTSPITDTQYF	TGCACTCCGACTAGCCCTATCACAGATACGCAGTATTTT	TRBD2	.	TRBJ2-3	TRBV20-1
CSAGDDIATQYF	TGCAGCGCCGGGGACGATATTGCGACCCAGTACTTC	.	few	TRBJ2-5	TRBV29-1
CSVLDGSGQYF	TGCAGCGTTCTGGACGGATCTGGGCAGTACTTC	.	.	TRBJ2-7	TRBV29-1
CASSLRGDRALYGYTF	TGTGCCAGCAGCCTTCGGGGGGACAGGGCGTTATATGGCTACACCTTC	TRBD1	.	TRBJ1-2	TRBV3-1
CASRRLDGGIQETQYF	TGTGCCAGCAGAAGGTTGGATGGGGGGATACAAGAGACCCAGTACTTC	.	few	TRBJ2-5	TRBV27
CASSTRTSGKRYF	TGTGCCAGCAGCACCAGGACTAGCGGGAAGCGGTACTTC	TRBD2	.	TRBJ2-4	TRBV7-2
CASSSNRYEQYF	TGTGCCAGCAGTTCTAACAGATACGAGCAGTACTTC	.	few	TRBJ2-7	TRBV28
CASSPIRTVNYEQYF	TGTGCCAGCAGCCCGATACGGACAGTGAACTACGAGCAGTACTTC	.	.	TRBJ2-7	TRBV11-2
CASLSGFTDTQYF	TGTGCCAGCCTTAGCGGTTTCACAGATACGCAGTATTTT	.	.	TRBJ2-3	TRBV12-3/TRBV12-4
CASSHGQGAGEQYF	TGCGCCAGCAGCCACGGACAGGGGGCGGGGGAGCAGTACTTC	TRBD1	.	TRBJ2-5	TRBV5-1
CASSLGGSGDRYAYF	TGTGCCAGCAGCTTGGGTGGTAGCGGAGACAGATACGCGTATTTT	.	.	TRBJ2-3	TRBV5-6
CASSLPPGTMGFF	TGTGCCAGCAGCCTCCCCCCCGGGACTATGGGGTTCTTC	TRBD2	.	TRBJ2-1	TRBV2
CAISRDRDDYTF	TGTGCCATCAGCCGGGACAGGGATGACTACACCTTC	TRBD1	.	TRBJ1-2	TRBV10-3
CASSVDPSGGKTQYF	TGTGCCAGCAGCGTAGACCCTAGCGGGGGAAAGACCCAGTACTTC	TRBD2	.	TRBJ2-5	TRBV9
CASSEFTGGAQHF	TGTGCCAGCAGTGAATTTACCGGCGGGGCCCAGCATTTT	.	few	TRBJ1-5	TRBV25-1
CASSVGTSGFDTQYF	TGTGCCAGCAGCGTTGGGACTAGCGGATTTGATACGCAGTATTTT	TRBD2	.	TRBJ2-3	TRBV7-2
CASSYSTAGSYEQYF	TGTGCCAGCAGTTACTCGACGGCAGGATCCTACGAGCAGTACTTC	.	few	TRBJ2-7	TRBV6-6
CASSLGPLLTF	TGTGCCAGCAGCTTAGGGCCCCTCCTGACTTTC	.	.	TRBJ2-6	TRBV7-9
CAAQLEPGGVQFF	TGTGCCGCCCAATTAGAACCGGGGGGTGTGCAGTTCTTC	TRBD2	once	TRBJ2-1	TRBV10-3
CASSPHKTGTGGLYNEQFF	TGTGCCAGCAGTCCCCATAAGACCGGGACAGGGGGCCTCTACAATGAGCAGTTCTTC	TRBD1	once	TRBJ2-1	TRBV12-3/TRBV12-4
CSPMWGDGGTREQYF	TGCAGCCCAATGTGGGGGGACGGGGGCACGCGCGAGCAGTACTTC	.	.	TRBJ2-7	TRBV29-1
CASSPDTEQFF	TGTGCCAGCTCGCCAGACACGGAGCAGTTCTTC	.	few	TRBJ2-1	TRBV18
CSARDAQKRSIDTQYF	TGCAGTGCTAGAGATGCCCAGAAACGTAGCATAGATACGCAGTATTTT	.	.	TRBJ2-3	TRBV20-1
CASSPDRAYEQYF	TGCGCCAGCAGCCCAGACAGGGCCTACGAGCAGTACTTC	TRBD1	many	TRBJ2-7	TRBV5-1
CASSLEVVSIQYF	TGTGCCAGCAGCTTAGAAGTTGTTAGCATTCAGTACTTC	.	.	TRBJ2-4	TRBV11-2
CATSLASGSHEQYF	TGTGCCACCAGTTTGGCTAGCGGGAGCCACGAGCAGTACTTC	TRBD2	few	TRBJ2-7	TRBV24-1
CASSSTFGQPGIVNTEAFF	TGTGCCAGCAGTTCGACCTTTGGACAGCCTGGAATAGTGAACACTGAAGCTTTCTTT	.	.	TRBJ1-1	TRBV11-1
CASNQAGNYNEQFF	TGTGCCAGCAATCAAGCGGGAAACTACAATGAGCAGTTCTTC	TRBD2	.	TRBJ2-1	TRBV6-2/TRBV6-3
CASSALDRGNTDTQYF	TGTGCCAGCAGCGCTCTGGACAGGGGGAACACAGATACGCAGTATTTT	TRBD1	few	TRBJ2-3	TRBV9
CSVPDRNTEAFF	TGCAGCGTTCCGGACAGGAACACTGAAGCTTTCTTT	.	.	TRBJ1-1	TRBV29-1
CASTLLRGGFSTDTQYF	TGTGCCAGCACTCTCCTTCGGGGGGGCTTTAGCACAGATACGCAGTATTTT	TRBD2	.	TRBJ2-3	TRBV5-5
CASSPTSGTALPIQYF	TGTGCCAGCAGCCCAACCTCCGGGACGGCGCTCCCCATTCAGTACTTC	.	.	TRBJ2-4	TRBV6-2/TRBV6-3
CASSLVGAASYNEQFF	TGCGCCAGCAGCCTCGTCGGAGCGGCCTCCTACAATGAGCAGTTCTTC	.	.	TRBJ2-1	TRBV5-1
CATIGGLAYEQYF	TGTGCCACCATAGGGGGACTCGCATACGAGCAGTACTTC	.	.	TRBJ2-7	TRBV10-3
CASSQGSGAGAYGYTF	TGTGCCAGCAGCCAAGGCTCGGGGGCGGGGGCCTATGGCTACACCTTC	.	few	TRBJ1-2	TRBV3-1
CASSYSGATYEQYF	TGTGCCAGCAGCTATAGCGGAGCCACCTACGAGCAGTACTTC	.	.	TRBJ2-7	TRBV7-4
CAGSFSPTDTQYF	TGTGCCGGGTCGTTCTCCCCCACAGATACGCAGTATTTT	.	few	TRBJ2-3	TRBV9